This passage covers 14 T cell receptor beta chains from one sample sequenced in a study of T cells in localized non-small cell lung cancer. Here immunoSEQ multiplex PCR was the method, and the copy in TCRdb shows in-frame clones only, minus some. Altogether roughly 26,000 clones are present, roughly nine tenths being singletons, with the ten largest covering more than 13%. The sequences come from peripheral blood, collected before any cancer treatment. Source of these receptors: a female donor of 60 years or more with stage II squamous cell lung carcinoma.

In this sample, this clone turned up a few times. The rearrangement joins TRBV28 to TRBJ1-2, with TRBD1 as a possible D gene (5 bases). The CDR3 extends over 12 amino acids. V was pared by 3 bases and J by 7 bases, with 9 bases between. Looked up from germline, CDR1 is MDHEN and CDR2 is SYDVKM. Here the CDR3 reads CASSLAGLGYTF. In nucleotides, the CDR3 is TGTGCCAGCAGTTTGGCAGGGCTTGGCTACACCTTC.

The CDR3 nucleotides are TGTGCCAGCTCACCGGGCCAGGGGGCGTCGTACTATGGCTACACCTTC. As protein: CASSPGQGASYYGYTF. The chain employs TRBV18 and TRBJ1-2, with TRBD1 matching over 8 bases. The V gene's germline CDR1 is KGHSH and CDR2 LQKENI. After removal of 3 bases from V and 3 bases from J, the junction contained 9 bases not matched to a gene. The CDR3 extends over 16 amino acids.

The chain is built from TRBV28 and TRBJ1-2, with D perhaps TRBD1 (6 bases). Trimming took 5 bases from V and 3 from J, leaving 16 bases between them. Germline CDR1 reads MDHEN; CDR2 reads SYDVKM. This CDR3 region has 15 residues. CDR3 sequence reads: CASSIAAGTYYGYTF. The CDR3, as DNA: TGTGCCAGCAGTATAGCAGCCGGGACATACTATGGCTACACCTTC.

The gene calls are TRBV2 and TRBJ1-1; tentatively, D is TRBD1 (6 bases). Trimming pared 7 bases from V and 7 bases from J, leaving 16 bases between. CDR3 length equals 13 residues. CDR1 and CDR2 (germline): SNHLY, FYNNEI. CDR3 bases: TGTGCCAGCAAACAGGGAACTACCCTTGAAGCTTTCTTT. Protein: CASKQGTTLEAFF.

J is TRBJ1-1 and V is TRBV19; D not resolved. V lost 5 bases, J lost 3 bases, and 16 bases lay in between. Germline V CDR1 and CDR2: LNHDA, SQIVND (reference sequence). The CDR3 consists of 15 residues. The CDR3 nucleotides are TGTGCCAGTAGTCGGATGAGCGGCGGGGACACTGAAGCTTTCTTT. This encodes CASSRMSGGDTEAFF.

J is TRBJ2-3 and V is TRBV28; tentatively, D is TRBD2 (5 bases). Germline assignment: CDR1 MDHEN and CDR2 SYDVKM. The CDR3 runs 11 residues. Trimming stripped 10 bases from V and 0 bases from J, with 5 bases between. The CDR3 sequence is CATGSTDTQYF. CDR3 in DNA: TGTGCCACGGGAAGCACAGATACGCAGTATTTT. The variable domain in full, with the rest retrieved from reference TRBV28 and TRBJ2-3, is DVKVTQSSRYLVKRTGEKVFLECVQDMDHENMFWYRQDPGLGLRLIYFSYDVKMKEKGDIPEGYSVSREKKERFSLILESASTNQTSMYLCATGSTDTQYFGPGTRLTVL.

This chain connects TRBV5-5 to TRBJ2-6, with D unclear. Germline-derived CDR1 and CDR2 are SGHKS and YYEKEE (reference sequence). The V gene lost 6 bases and the J gene lost 0 bases, with 4 bases spanning the gap. The CDR3 contains 13 residues. CDR3 sequence: CASTPSGANVLTF. The CDR3 nucleotides read TGTGCCAGCACCCCCTCTGGGGCCAACGTCCTGACTTTC.

This clone showed up just a few times. This sequence joins TRBV6-5 and TRBJ2-7, with D perhaps assigned TRBD1 or TRBD2 (7 bases each). Per the germline V gene, CDR1 is MNHEY and CDR2 is SVGAGI. V lost 6 bases and J lost 3, with 15 bases in between. The CDR3 contains 14 residues. The CDR3 here is CASREAGGGYEQYF. The CDR3 DNA sequence: TGTGCCAGCAGGGAGGCAGGGGGGGGCTACGAGCAGTACTTC.

The chain joins TRBV4-1 to TRBJ1-4; D is uncertain. V gave up 4 bases and J gave up 2 bases, with 8 bases separating them. The V gene's germline CDR1 is MGHRA and CDR2 YSYEKL. This CDR3 is built from 14 residues. CDR3 DNA: TGCGCCAGCAGCCCGCAGGATACTAATGAAAAACTGTTTTTT. Protein product: CASSPQDTNEKLFF.

V usage is TRBV6-6 and J usage is TRBJ1-6; no clear D gene. Trimming left V 6 bases short and J 13 bases short, with 13 bases between. Germline V gene data show CDR1 as MNHNY and CDR2 as SVGAGI (reference sequence). The CDR3 is 12 residues long. In DNA, the CDR3 is TGTGCCAGCAGGCGTGTCGAAGGGCCCCTCCACTTT. This sequence encodes CASRRVEGPLHF.

The chain links TRBV7-8 to TRBJ2-7, with TRBD1 identical over 7 bases. This CDR3 is 13 amino acids long. In germline, CDR1 is SGHVS, CDR2 FQNEAQ. Trimming took 3 bases from V and 2 from J; bases not matched to a gene: 1. In DNA form, the CDR3 reads TGTGCCAGCAGCTTTCAGGGGGCCTACGAGCAGTACTTC. Its protein product is CASSFQGAYEQYF.

This clone occurred once. The chain is built from TRBV2 and TRBJ2-3; 9 bases are a match to TRBD1. The ends lost 4 bases at V and 2 bases at J; junction bases unmatched: 7. This CDR3 region has 16 residues. Looked up from germline, CDR1 is SNHLY and CDR2 is FYNNEI. DNA of the CDR3: TGTGCCAGCAGTGCGATCGACAGGGGGAACACAGATACGCAGTATTTT. As protein: CASSAIDRGNTDTQYF.

V is TRBV27 and J is TRBJ1-1; no clear D gene. The CDR3 has 13 residues. The V gene's germline CDR1 is MNHEY and CDR2 SMNVEV (reference sequence). Trimming took 3 bases from V and 5 from J, leaving 10 bases between them. CDR3 protein: CASSLKGRTEAFF. The CDR3 DNA reads as TGTGCCAGCAGTTTGAAGGGCAGGACTGAAGCTTTCTTT.

This rearrangement joins TRBV5-5 to TRBJ1-4; D not resolved. Germline CDR1 is SGHKS and CDR2 is YYEKEE (reference sequence). The CDR3 is 16 amino acids. V was shortened by 0 bases and J by 3 bases, with 12 bases between the two germline ends. This CDR3 reads CASSLEGSVSNEKLFF. The CDR3 nucleotides read TGTGCCAGCAGCTTGGAGGGTAGCGTGTCTAATGAAAAACTGTTTTTT.